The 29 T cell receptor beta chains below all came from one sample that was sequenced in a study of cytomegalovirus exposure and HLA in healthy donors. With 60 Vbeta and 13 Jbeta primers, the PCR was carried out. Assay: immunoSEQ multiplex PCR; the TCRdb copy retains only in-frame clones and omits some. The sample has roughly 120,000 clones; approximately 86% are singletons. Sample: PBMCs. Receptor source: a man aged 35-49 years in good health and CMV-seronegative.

The CDR3 sequence: CSVGLVTEGYTF. In DNA, the CDR3 is TGCAGCGTTGGCTTGGTAACGGAGGGCTACACCTTC. The chain recombines TRBV29-1 with TRBJ1-2, with D unresolved. CDR3 length: 12 amino acids. The germline V gene has CDR1 SQVTM and CDR2 ANQGSEA. The V end lost 4 bases, the J end lost 8 bases, and 14 bases lay between the germline ends.

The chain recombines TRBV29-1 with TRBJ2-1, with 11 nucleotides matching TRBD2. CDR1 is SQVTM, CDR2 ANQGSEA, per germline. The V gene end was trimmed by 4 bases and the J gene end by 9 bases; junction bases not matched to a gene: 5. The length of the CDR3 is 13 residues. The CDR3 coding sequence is TGCAGCGTTGCGGCTAGCGGGGGGTTTGAGCAGTTCTTC. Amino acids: CSVAASGGFEQFF.

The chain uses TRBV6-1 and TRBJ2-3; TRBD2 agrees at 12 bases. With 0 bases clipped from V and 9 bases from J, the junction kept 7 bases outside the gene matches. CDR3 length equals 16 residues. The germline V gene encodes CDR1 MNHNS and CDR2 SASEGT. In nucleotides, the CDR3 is TGTGCCAGCAGTGAAGCGCCGACTAGCGGGGGAGGGACGCAGTATTTT. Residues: CASSEAPTSGGGTQYF.

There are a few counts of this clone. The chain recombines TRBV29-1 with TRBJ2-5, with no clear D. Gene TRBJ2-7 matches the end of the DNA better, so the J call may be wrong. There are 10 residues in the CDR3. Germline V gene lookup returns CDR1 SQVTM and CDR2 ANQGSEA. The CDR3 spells CSVFSYEQYF. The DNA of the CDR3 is TGCAGCGTATTCTCCTACGAGCAGTACTTC.

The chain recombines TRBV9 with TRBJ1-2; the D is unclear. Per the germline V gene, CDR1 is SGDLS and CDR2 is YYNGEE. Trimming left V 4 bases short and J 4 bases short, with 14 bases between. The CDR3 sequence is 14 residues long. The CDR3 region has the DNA TGTGCCAGCAGCCCCCGGCCCGGAGGCTATGGCTACACCTTC. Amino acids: CASSPRPGGYGYTF.

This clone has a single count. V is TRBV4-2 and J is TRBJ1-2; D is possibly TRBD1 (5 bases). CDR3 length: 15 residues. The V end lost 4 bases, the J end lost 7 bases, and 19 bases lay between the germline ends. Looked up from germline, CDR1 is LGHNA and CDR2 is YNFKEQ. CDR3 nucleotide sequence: TGTGCCAGCAGCCCGCCCGACAGCTCCCTGACTGGCTACACCTTC. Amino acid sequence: CASSPPDSSLTGYTF.

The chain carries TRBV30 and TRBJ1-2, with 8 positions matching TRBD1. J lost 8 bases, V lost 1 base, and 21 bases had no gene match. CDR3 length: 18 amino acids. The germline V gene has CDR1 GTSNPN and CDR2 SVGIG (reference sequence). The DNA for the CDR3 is TGTGCCTGGAGTGAGGCCTCGGGACAGGCCTCAAACCGCCTGGGCTACACCTTC. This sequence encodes CAWSEASGQASNRLGYTF.

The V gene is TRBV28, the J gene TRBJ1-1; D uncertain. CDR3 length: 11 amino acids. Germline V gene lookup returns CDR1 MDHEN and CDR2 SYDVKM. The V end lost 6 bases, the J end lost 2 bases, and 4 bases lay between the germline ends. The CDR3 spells CASRINTEAFF. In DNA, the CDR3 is TGTGCCAGCAGAATAAACACTGAAGCTTTCTTT.

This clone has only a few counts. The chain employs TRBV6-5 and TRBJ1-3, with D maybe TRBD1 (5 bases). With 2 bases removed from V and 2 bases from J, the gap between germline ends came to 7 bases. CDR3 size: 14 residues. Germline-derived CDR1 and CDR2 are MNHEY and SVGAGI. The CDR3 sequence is CASSYAGTGNTIYF. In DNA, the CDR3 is TGTGCCAGCAGTTACGCAGGGACTGGAAACACCATATATTTT.

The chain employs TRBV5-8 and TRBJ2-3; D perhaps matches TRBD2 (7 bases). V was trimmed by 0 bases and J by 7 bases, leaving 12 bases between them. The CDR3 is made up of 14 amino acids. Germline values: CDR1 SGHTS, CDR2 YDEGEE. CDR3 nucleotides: TGTGCCAGCAGCTTGGGGCGGGGGCTTTATACGCAGTATTTT. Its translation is CASSLGRGLYTQYF.

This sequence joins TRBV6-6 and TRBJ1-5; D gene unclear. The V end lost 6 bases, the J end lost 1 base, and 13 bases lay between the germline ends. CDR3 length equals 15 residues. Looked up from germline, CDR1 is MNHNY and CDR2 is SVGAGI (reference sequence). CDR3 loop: CASSFGGSSNQPQHF. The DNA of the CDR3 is TGTGCCAGCAGCTTTGGAGGGTCAAGCAATCAGCCCCAGCATTTT.

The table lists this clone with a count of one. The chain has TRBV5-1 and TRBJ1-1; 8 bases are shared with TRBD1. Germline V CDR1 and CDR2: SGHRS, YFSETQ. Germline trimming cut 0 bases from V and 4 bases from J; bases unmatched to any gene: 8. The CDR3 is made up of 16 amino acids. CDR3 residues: CASSLETFTGGTEAFF. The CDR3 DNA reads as TGCGCCAGCAGCTTGGAAACTTTTACAGGGGGCACTGAAGCTTTCTTT.

The CDR3 reads CASSLPRGQGGSPLHF. In DNA form, the CDR3 reads TGTGCCAGCAGTCTCCCCCGAGGACAGGGTGGTTCACCCCTCCACTTT. This chain uses TRBV28 with TRBJ1-6; 8 bases line up with TRBD1. CDR1 is MDHEN, CDR2 SYDVKM, per germline. V was clipped by 5 bases and J by 9 bases; unmatched bases: 12. This CDR3 is built from 16 residues.

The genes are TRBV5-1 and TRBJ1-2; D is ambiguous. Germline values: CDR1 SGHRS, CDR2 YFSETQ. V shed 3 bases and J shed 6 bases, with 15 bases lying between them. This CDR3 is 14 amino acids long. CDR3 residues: CASSSVGGLNGYTF. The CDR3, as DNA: TGCGCCAGCAGCTCTGTAGGAGGGCTTAATGGCTACACCTTC.

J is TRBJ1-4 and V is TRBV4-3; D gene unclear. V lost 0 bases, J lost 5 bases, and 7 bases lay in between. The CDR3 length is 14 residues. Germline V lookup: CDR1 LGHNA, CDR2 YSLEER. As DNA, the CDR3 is TGCGCCAGCAGCCAAGATTCGGGAAATGAAAAACTGTTTTTT. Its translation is CASSQDSGNEKLFF.

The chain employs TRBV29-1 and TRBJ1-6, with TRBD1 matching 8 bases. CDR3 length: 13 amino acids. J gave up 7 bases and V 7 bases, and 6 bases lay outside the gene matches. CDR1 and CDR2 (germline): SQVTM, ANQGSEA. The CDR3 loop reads CSAGQDLNSPLHF. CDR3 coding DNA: TGCAGCGCGGGACAGGATCTGAATTCACCCCTCCACTTT.

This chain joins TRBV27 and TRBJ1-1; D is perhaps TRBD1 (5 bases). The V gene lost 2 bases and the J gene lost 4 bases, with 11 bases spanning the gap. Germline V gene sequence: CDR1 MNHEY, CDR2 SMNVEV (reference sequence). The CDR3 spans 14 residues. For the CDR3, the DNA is TGTGCCAGCAGTTTAGTTCGCAGGGCCACTGAAGCTTTCTTT. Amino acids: CASSLVRRATEAFF.

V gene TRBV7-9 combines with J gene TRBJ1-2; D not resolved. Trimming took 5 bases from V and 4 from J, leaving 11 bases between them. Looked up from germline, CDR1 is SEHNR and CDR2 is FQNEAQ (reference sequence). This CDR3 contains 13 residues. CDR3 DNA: TGTGCCAGCAGCGCCGACACTTTCTATGGCTACACCTTC. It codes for CASSADTFYGYTF.

DNA of the CDR3: TGTGCCAGCAGCTTAGCGGGCTCAGCGGGGGCTAAGGGCTACACCTTC. Translation: CASSLAGSAGAKGYTF. The chain couples TRBV7-9 to TRBJ1-2, with TRBD1 as a possible D gene (6 bases). The CDR3 length is 16 residues. V lost 0 bases and J lost 8, with 19 bases in between. Germline lookup yields CDR1 SEHNR and CDR2 FQNEAQ (reference sequence).

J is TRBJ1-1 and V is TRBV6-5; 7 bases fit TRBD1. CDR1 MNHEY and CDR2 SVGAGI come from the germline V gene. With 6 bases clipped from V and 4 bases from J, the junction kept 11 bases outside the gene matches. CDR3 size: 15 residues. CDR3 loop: CASSYVKGAGTEAFF. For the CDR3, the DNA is TGTGCCAGCAGCTACGTTAAGGGGGCGGGCACTGAAGCTTTCTTT.

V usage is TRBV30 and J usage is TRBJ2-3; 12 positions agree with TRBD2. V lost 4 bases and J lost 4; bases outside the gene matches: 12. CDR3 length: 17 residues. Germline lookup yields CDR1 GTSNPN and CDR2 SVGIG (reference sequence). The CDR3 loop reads CAWNTQWASGGADTQYF. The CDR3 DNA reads TGTGCCTGGAACACCCAATGGGCTAGCGGGGGGGCAGATACGCAGTATTTT.

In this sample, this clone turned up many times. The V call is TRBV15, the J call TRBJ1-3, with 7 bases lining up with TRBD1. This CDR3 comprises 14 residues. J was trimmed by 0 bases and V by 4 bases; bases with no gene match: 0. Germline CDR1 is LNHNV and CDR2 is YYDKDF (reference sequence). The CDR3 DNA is TGTGCCACCAGCACAGGGGGCTCTGGAAACACCATATATTTT. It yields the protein CATSTGGSGNTIYF. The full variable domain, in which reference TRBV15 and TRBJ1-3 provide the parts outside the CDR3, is DAMVIQNPRYQVTQFGKPVTLSCSQTLNHNVMYWYQQKSSQAPKLLFHYYDKDFNNEADTPDNFQSRRPNTSFCFLDIRSPGLGDTAMYLCATSTGGSGNTIYFGEGSWLTVV.

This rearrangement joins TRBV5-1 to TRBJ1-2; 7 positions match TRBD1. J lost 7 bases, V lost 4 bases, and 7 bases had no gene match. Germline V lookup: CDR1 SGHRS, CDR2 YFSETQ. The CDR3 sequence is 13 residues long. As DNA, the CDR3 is TGCGCCAGCAGCACTTCTCAGGGGGTTGGCTACACCTTC. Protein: CASSTSQGVGYTF.

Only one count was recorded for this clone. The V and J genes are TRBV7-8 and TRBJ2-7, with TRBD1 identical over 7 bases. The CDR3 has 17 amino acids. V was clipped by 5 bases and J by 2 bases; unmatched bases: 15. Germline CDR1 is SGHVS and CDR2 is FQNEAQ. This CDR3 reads CASSLGQVTNHAYEQYF. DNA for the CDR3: TGTGCCAGCAGCCTAGGACAGGTAACAAATCACGCCTACGAGCAGTACTTC.

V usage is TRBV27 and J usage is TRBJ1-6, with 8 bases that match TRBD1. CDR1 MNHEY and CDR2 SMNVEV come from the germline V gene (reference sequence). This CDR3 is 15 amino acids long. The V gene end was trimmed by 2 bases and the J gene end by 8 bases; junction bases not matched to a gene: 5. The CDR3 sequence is CASSLPGGADSPLHF. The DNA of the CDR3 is TGTGCCAGCAGTTTACCAGGGGGCGCAGATTCACCCCTCCACTTT.

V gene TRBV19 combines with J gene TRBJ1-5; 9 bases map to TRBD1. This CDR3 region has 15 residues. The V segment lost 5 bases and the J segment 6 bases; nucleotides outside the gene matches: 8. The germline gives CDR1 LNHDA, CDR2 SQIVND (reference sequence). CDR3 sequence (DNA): TGTGCCAGTAGTCCGACTACAGGGGGCGGTCAGCCCCAGCATTTT. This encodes CASSPTTGGGQPQHF.

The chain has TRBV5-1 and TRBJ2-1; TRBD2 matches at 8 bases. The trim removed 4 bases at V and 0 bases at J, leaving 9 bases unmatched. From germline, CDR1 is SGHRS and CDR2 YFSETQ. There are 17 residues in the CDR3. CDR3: CASSTHPAGGSYNEQFF. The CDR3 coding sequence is TGCGCCAGCAGCACCCACCCGGCGGGGGGCTCCTACAATGAGCAGTTCTTC.

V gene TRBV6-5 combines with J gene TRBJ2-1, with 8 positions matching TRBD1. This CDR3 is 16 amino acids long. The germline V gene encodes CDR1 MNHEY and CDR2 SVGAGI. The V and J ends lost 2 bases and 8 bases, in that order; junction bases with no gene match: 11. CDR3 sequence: CASSYAGQGAFHEQFF. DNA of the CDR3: TGTGCCAGCAGTTACGCAGGCCAGGGGGCATTTCATGAGCAGTTCTTC.

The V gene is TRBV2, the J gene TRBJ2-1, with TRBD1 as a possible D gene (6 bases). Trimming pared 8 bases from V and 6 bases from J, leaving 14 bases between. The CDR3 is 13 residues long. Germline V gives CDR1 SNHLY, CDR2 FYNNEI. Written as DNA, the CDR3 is TGTGCCAGCCCGGCCAGGGGAAGCAATGAGCAGTTCTTC. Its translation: CASPARGSNEQFF.